There are many counts of the clone carrying this T cell receptor (beta chain). The antigen remains unidentified. Trimming pared 0 bases from V and 4 bases from J, leaving 14 bases between. The length of the CDR3 is 16 residues. Germline values: CDR1 SGHRS, CDR2 YFSETQ. Healthy Caucasian donors formed the entire cohort. One entry per CDR3 protein results from TCRdb running MiXCR on the 5' RACE reads. The sample yields about 240,000 distinct CDR3 sequences, roughly a tenth seen once. The sample comes from a study of identical twins. Study-wide results and caveats: Memory repertoires showed no such pattern, whereas abundant cord blood beta clonotypes carried fewer insertions.

This TCR derives from a man in his forties or fifties in good health. This chain connects TRBV5-1 to TRBJ2-1, with D possibly TRBD1 on 6 matching bases. The sequenced sample was memory T cells sorted from blood. CDR3 sequence reads: CASSLAPRGGYNEQFF. The CDR3 DNA reads TGCGCCAGCAGCTTGGCCCCCAGGGGCGGGTACAATGAGCAGTTCTTC.